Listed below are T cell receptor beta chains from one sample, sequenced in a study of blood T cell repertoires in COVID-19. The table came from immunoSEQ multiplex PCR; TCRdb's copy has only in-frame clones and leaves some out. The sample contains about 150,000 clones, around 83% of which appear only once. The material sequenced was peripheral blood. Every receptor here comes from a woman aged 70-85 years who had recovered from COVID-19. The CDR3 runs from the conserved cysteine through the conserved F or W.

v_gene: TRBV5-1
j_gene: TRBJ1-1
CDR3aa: CASSLAVRSNTEAFF

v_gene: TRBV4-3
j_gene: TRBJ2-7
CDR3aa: CASSQGRTGHYEQYF

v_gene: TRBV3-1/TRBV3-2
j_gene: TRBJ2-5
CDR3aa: CASSQAGHRGRETQYF

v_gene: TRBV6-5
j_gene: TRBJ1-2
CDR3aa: CASSYDGQGGYGYTF

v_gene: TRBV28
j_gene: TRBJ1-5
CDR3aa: CASSLSGRGNQPQHF

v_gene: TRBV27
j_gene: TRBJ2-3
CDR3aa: CASSLYEGGGTDTQYF

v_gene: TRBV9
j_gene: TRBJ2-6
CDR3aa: CASSVTGTVSGANVLTF

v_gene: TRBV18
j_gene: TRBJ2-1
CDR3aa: CASSPGTSGSSGQFF

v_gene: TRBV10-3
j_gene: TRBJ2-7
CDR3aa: CAIKQPGQDSYEQYF

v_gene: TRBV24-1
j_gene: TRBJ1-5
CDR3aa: CATRGSGNQPQHF

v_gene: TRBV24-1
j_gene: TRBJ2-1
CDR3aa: CATSDPRTSFRYNEQFF